The 2 T cell receptor beta chains reported below all come from one sample, sequenced in a study of T cell changes during pregnancy in multiple sclerosis. Only in-frame clones appear in the TCRdb table, and some are missing; sequencing was by immunoSEQ multiplex PCR. The sample lists under 50,000 clones, roughly 93% occurring once. The sequenced sample was CD8+ T cells from peripheral blood mononuclear cells, obtained in the first trimester of pregnancy. The source of these receptors is a female donor with multiple sclerosis, enrolled in a pregnancy study.

This clone was seen once. The V and J genes are TRBV27 and TRBJ2-7; 9 bases line up with TRBD1. This CDR3 comprises 17 residues. CDR1 and CDR2 (germline): MNHEY, SMNVEV (reference sequence). Trimming at V came to 3 bases and at J to 3 bases, leaving 12 bases not matched to a gene. Written as DNA, the CDR3 is TGTGCCAGCAGTTTGGGAGGGCCGGGACAGGGACGCTACGAGCAGTACTTC. Protein product: CASSLGGPGQGRYEQYF.

The rearrangement uses TRBV5-4 and TRBJ1-2; D call uncertain. The CDR3 is 14 amino acids. Germline V gene data show CDR1 as SGHNT and CDR2 as YYREEE (reference sequence). The V and J ends lost 0 bases and 1 base respectively, with 7 bases between them. In nucleotides, the CDR3 is TGTGCCAGCAGCTTGGAACAGCTTAACTATGGCTACACCTTC. Its translation: CASSLEQLNYGYTF.